This paragraph reports one T cell receptor (beta chain). These data originate in a study of T cell changes during pregnancy in multiple sclerosis. Sequencing used immunoSEQ multiplex PCR; TCRdb keeps in-frame clones, though not all of them. The profile shows 25,000 to 35,000 clones, 85% to 90% of them singletons. The junction had 8 bases not matched to a gene; V was cut back by 3 bases and J by 8 bases. There are 15 residues in the CDR3. Germline V CDR1 and CDR2: MRHNA, SNTAGT. The sequencing here drew on CD8+ T cells from peripheral blood mononuclear cells, taken in the second trimester of pregnancy. This clonotype originated in a female donor with multiple sclerosis, enrolled in a pregnancy study. The chain links TRBV6-4 to TRBJ2-1; 9 bases match TRBD2. The CDR3 here is CASSDHSGRGYEQFF. CDR3 DNA sequence: TGTGCCAGCAGTGATCATAGCGGGAGAGGCTATGAGCAGTTCTTC.